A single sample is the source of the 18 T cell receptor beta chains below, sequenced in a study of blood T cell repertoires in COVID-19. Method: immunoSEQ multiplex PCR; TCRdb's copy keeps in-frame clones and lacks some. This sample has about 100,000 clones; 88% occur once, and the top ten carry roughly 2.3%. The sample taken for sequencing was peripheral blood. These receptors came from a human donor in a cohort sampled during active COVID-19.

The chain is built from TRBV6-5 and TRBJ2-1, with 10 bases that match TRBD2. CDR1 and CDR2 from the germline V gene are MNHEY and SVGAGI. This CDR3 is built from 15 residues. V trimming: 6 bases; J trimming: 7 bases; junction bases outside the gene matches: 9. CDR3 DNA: TGTGCCAGCAGGGCCAGCGGGAGGGTCGTAAATGAGCAGTTCTTC. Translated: CASRASGRVVNEQFF.

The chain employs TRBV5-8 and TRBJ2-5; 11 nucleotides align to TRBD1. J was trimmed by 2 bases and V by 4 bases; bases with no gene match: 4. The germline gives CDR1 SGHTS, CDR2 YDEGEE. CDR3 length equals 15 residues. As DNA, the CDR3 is TGTGCCAGCAGCCCTGGGACAGGGGGACAAGAGACCCAGTACTTC. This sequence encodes CASSPGTGGQETQYF.

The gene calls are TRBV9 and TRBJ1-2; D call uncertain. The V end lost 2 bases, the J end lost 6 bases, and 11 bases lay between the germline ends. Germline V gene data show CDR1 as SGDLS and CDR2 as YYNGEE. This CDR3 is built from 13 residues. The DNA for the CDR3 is TGTGCCAGCAGCGTCGCAGGTAAAGATGGCTACACCTTC. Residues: CASSVAGKDGYTF.

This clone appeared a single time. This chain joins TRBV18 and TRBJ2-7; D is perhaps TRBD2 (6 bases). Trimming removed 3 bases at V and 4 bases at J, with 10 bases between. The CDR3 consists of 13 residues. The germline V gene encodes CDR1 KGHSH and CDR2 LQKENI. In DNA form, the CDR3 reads TGTGCCAGCTCACCCTCCCGGGGGTACGAGCAGTACTTC. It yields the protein CASSPSRGYEQYF.

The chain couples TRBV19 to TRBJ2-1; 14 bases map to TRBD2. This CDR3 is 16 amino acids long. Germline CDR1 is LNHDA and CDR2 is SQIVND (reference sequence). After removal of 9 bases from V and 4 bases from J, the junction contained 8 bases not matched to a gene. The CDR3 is CASAGTSGRTYNEQFF. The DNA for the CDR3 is TGTGCCAGCGCCGGGACTAGCGGGAGAACTTACAATGAGCAGTTCTTC.

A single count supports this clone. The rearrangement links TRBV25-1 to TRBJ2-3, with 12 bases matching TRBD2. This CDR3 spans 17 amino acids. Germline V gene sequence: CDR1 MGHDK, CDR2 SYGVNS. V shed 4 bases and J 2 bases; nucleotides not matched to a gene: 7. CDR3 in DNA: TGTGCCAGCAGTGGAGAGACTAGCGGGGGATTCACAGATACGCAGTATTTT. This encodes CASSGETSGGFTDTQYF. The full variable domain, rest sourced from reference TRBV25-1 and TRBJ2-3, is EADIYQTPRYLVIGTGKKITLECSQTMGHDKMYWYQQDPGMELHLIHYSYGVNSTEKGDLSSESTVSRIRTEHFPLTLESARPSHTSQYLCASSGETSGGFTDTQYFGPGTRLTVL.

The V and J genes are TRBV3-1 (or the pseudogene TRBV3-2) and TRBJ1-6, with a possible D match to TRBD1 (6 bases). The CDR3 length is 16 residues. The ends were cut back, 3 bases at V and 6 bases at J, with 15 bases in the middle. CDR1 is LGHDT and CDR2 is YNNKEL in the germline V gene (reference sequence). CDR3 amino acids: CASSHVWTDRNSPLHF. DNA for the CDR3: TGTGCCAGCAGCCACGTGTGGACAGACCGTAATTCACCCCTCCACTTT.

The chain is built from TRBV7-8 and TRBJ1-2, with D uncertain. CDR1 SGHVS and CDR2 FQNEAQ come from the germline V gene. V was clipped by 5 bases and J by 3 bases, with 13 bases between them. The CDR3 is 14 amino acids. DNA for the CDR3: TGTGCCAGCAGCACGTACTCCCCCGACTATGGCTACACCTTC. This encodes CASSTYSPDYGYTF. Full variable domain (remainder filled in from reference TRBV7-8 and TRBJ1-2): GAGVSQSPRYKVAKRGQDVALRCDPISGHVSLFWYQQALGQGPEFLTYFQNEAQLDKSGLPSDRFFAERPEGSVSTLKIQRTQQEDSAVYLCASSTYSPDYGYTFGSGTRLTVV.

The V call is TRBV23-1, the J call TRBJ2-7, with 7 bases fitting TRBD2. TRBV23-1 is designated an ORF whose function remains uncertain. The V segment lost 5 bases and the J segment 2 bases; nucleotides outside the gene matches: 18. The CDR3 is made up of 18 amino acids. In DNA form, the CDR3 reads TGCGCCAGCAGTAGGCGGCAGGGAAAGTTGCGGGAGCCCTACGAGCAGTACTTC. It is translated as CASSRRQGKLREPYEQYF.

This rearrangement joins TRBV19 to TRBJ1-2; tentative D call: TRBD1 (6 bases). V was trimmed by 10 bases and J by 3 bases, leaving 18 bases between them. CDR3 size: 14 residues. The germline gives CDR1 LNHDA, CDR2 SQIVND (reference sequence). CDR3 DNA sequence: TGTGCCACCAAAAGGGGGTTTAAGGACTATGGCTACACCTTC. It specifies CATKRGFKDYGYTF.

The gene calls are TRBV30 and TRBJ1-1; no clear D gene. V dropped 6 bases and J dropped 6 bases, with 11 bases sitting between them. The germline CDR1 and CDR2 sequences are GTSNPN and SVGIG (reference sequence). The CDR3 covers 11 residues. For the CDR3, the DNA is TGTGCCTGTGCTCTGGGCGCTGAAGCTTTCTTT. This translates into CACALGAEAFF.

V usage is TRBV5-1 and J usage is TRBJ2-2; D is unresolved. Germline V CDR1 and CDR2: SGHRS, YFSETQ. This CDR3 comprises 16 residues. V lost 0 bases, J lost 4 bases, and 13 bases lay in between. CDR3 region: CASSLGASRVTGELFF. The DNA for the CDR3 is TGCGCCAGCAGCTTGGGGGCGTCGCGAGTCACCGGGGAGCTGTTTTTT.

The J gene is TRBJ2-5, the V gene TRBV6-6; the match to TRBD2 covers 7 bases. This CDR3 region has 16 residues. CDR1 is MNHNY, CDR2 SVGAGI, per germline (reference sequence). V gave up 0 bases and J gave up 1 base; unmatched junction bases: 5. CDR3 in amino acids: CASSYSREAPQETQYF. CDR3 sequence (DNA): TGTGCCAGCAGTTACTCTCGGGAGGCCCCCCAAGAGACCCAGTACTTC.

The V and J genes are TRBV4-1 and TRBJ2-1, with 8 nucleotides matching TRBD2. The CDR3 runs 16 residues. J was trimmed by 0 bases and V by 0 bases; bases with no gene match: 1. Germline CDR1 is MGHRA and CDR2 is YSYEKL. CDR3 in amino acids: CASSQEGTSSYNEQFF. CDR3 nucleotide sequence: TGCGCCAGCAGCCAAGAGGGGACTAGCTCCTACAATGAGCAGTTCTTC.

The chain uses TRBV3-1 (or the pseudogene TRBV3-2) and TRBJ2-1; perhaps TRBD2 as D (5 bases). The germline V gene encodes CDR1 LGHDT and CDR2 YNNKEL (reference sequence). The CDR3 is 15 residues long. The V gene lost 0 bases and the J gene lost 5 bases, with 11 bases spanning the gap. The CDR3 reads CASSQERTGDNEQFF. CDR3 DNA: TGTGCCAGCAGCCAAGAGAGGACTGGGGACAATGAGCAGTTCTTC.

The CDR3 DNA sequence: TGTGCCAGCAGCCTTACAGGGTTTCGTTCACCCCTCCACTTT. Translation gives CASSLTGFRSPLHF. This chain uses TRBV6-5 with TRBJ1-6, with D perhaps matching TRBD1 (6 bases). Germline lookup yields CDR1 MNHEY and CDR2 SVGAGI. The CDR3 spans 14 residues. Trimming left V 6 bases short and J 9 bases short, with 15 bases between.

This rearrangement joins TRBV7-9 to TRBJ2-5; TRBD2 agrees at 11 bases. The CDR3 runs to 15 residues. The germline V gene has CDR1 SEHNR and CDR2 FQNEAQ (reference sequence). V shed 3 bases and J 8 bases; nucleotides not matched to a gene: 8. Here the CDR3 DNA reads TGTGCCAGCAGCTTTCCTAGCGGGGGGCCAGGAACCCAGTACTTC. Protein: CASSFPSGGPGTQYF.

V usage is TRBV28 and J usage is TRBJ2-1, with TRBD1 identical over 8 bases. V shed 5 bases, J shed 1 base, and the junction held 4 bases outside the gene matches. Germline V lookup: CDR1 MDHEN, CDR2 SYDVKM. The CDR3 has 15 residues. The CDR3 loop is CASSTTGGSYNEQFF. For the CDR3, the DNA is TGTGCCAGCAGTACTACAGGGGGATCCTACAATGAGCAGTTCTTC.